This T cell receptor beta chain was captured in a study of beta chain features in type 1 diabetes. The study, taken as a whole, reports: TCRB CDR3 length was moderately but significantly reduced in all four CD4+ subsets of Type 1 diabetes patients. VDJ junctions from patients with type 1 diabetes contained fewer insertions and more deletions. Among patients, naive, central memory and Treg TCRB repertoires appeared more similar than among healthy donors.

Based on CD45RO/CCR7/CD25/CD127/CD95/CD27, CD4+ regulatory, stem cell-like memory, naive and central memory cells were sorted. Of the isolated RNA, all was reverse transcribed, and so the sequenced material was expressed TCRB transcripts. Sequenced by immunoSEQ multiplex PCR; TCRdb stores in-frame clones only, minus some. The sample records just over 600,000 clones, roughly a sixth being singletons. A few counts support this clone. Its antigen is not identified. Trimming at V came to 3 bases and at J to 7 bases, leaving 7 bases not matched to a gene. This CDR3 has 15 residues. Per germline, CDR1 KGHSH and CDR2 LQKENI.

The chain has TRBV18 and TRBJ2-1; TRBD2 agrees at 9 bases. This receptor was identified in a man in his late teens or twenties in good health. The material sequenced was naive CD4+ T cells from blood. The CDR3 DNA reads TGTGCCAGCTCACCCGCGGGGGGGCTTGGGAATGAGCAGTTCTTC. This gives the protein CASSPAGGLGNEQFF.